This record concerns one T cell receptor beta chain sequence. Its matching antigen is unknown. The data were obtained in a study of CD8+CD57+ T cells in acquired aplastic anemia. Study background: The sorted CD4+ and CD8+ cells yielded an average roughly 3 ug of DNA. Sequencing produced an average of roughly 10 million reads per healthy donor for CD4+ cells. Study-wide points: Sharing between patients and controls was observed for over 25 CD8+ CDR3 sequences. No significant difference in CD8+ Simpson's diversity was found between patients and controls.

The use of genomic DNA as template underpinned the TCR beta VDJ and CDR3 profiling. TCRdb independently ran MiXCR on the reads; one entry per CDR3 protein. The sample holds about 160,000 distinct CDR3 sequences, around 45% seen once. Germline V gene lookup returns CDR1 DFQATT and CDR2 SNEGSKA (reference sequence). The CDR3 contains 14 residues. The V gene lost 5 bases and the J gene lost 0 bases, with 14 bases spanning the gap. The rearrangement links TRBV20-1 to TRBJ2-7; a possible D gene is TRBD1 (7 bases). This clonotype originated in a human donor in good health. Sequencing was done on a sample of sorted CD4+, CD8+, or CD8+CD57+ T cells (not recorded which) from PBMCs. The CDR3 nucleotides are TGCAGTGCTCCCAGGGGGGTCACCTCCTACGAGCAGTACTTC. Protein sequence: CSAPRGVTSYEQYF.